The next 30 T cell receptor beta chains were all read from a single sample in a study of radiation and T cells in renal cell carcinoma (dated by TCRdb to about 2020). Libraries were made using the immunoSEQ multiplex PCR assay. Imported from immuneACCESS, the table was reduced by TCRdb to in-frame sequences with V and J called. These copies leave out some clones; in studies compared against another copy, an unresolved V gene accounts for under half, and the cause of the remainder is not known. This sample has tens of thousands of clones in its table, and around 50% of those were observed once. The ten largest clones capture approximately 21% of the sample. The sample's time point label, in plain terms: tumor resected at nephrectomy. According to the study, the label for this sample's treatment or condition signals: treatment-naive control, cytoreductive nephrectomy. The source material was tumor tissue, sampled from a patient whose treatment was nephrectomy without radiotherapy. These receptors came from a human donor with renal cell carcinoma.

V gene TRBV2 combines with J gene TRBJ2-3, with D perhaps TRBD1 (6 bases). The CDR3 extends over 15 amino acids. Germline CDR1 and CDR2: SNHLY and FYNNEI. V gave up 6 bases and J gave up 8 bases, with 21 bases separating them. CDR3 protein: CASRPQGGLVGTQYF. The CDR3 bases are TGTGCCAGCAGACCACAGGGTGGGCTAGTGGGTACGCAGTATTTT.

The genes are TRBV6-5 and TRBJ1-1; D call uncertain. The CDR3 sequence is 11 residues long. Looked up from germline, CDR1 is MNHEY and CDR2 is SVGAGI. Trimming removed 2 bases from V and 12 bases from J, with 10 bases in between. The CDR3 coding sequence is TGTGCCAGCAGTTACCCCCCCGTCACTTTCTTT. It translates to CASSYPPVTFF.

The V gene is TRBV6-6, the J gene TRBJ2-1; D is unclear. The CDR3 contains 14 residues. Per the germline V gene, CDR1 is MNHNY and CDR2 is SVGAGI (reference sequence). V lost 0 bases, J lost 6 bases, and 9 bases lay in between. The chain's CDR3 is CASSYSVLGNEQFF. As DNA, the CDR3 is TGTGCCAGCAGTTACTCAGTGTTGGGCAATGAGCAGTTCTTC.

This clone was recorded a few times. The chain employs TRBV2 and TRBJ2-5, with TRBD1 matching 8 bases. Germline trimming cut 7 bases from V and 4 bases from J; bases unmatched to any gene: 11. Germline CDR1 is SNHLY and CDR2 is FYNNEI. The CDR3 runs 15 residues. CDR3 residues: CASTSVTGVGETQYF. Written as DNA, the CDR3 is TGTGCCAGCACCTCAGTGACAGGGGTCGGAGAGACCCAGTACTTC.

This chain joins TRBV25-1 and TRBJ2-7, with D possibly TRBD1 on 6 matching bases. Germline lookup yields CDR1 MGHDK and CDR2 SYGVNS. The CDR3 totals 15 residues. The V end lost 4 bases, the J end lost 0 bases, and 13 bases lay between the germline ends. This CDR3 is CASSGSYRASYEQYF. For the CDR3, the DNA is TGTGCCAGCAGTGGATCCTACAGGGCCTCCTACGAGCAGTACTTC.

This clone is labeled as medium-sized. This sequence joins TRBV18 and TRBJ1-1; 8 positions agree with TRBD1. CDR1 is KGHSH, CDR2 LQKENI, per germline. This CDR3 contains 12 residues. J gave up 4 bases and V 5 bases, and 0 bases lay outside the gene matches. CDR3 loop: CASSTGGTEAFF. In DNA form, the CDR3 reads TGTGCCAGCTCAACAGGGGGCACTGAAGCTTTCTTT.

This rearrangement joins TRBV6-4 to TRBJ2-7; possibly TRBD1 or TRBD2 for D (5 bases each). Between the trimmed V and J ends, which lost 2 bases and 7 bases, there was a span of 9 bases. CDR1 is MRHNA, CDR2 SNTAGT, per germline. CDR3 size: 12 residues. The CDR3 DNA follows: TGTGCCAGCAGTGACGGTTGGGGGGAGCAGTACTTC. This codes for CASSDGWGEQYF.

As DNA, the CDR3 is TGTGCCAGCAGCTCCGGCGGCCCAAATCAGCCCCAGCATTTT. Translation gives CASSSGGPNQPQHF. The gene calls are TRBV5-4 and TRBJ1-5; unclear D gene. The CDR3 covers 14 residues. Deletions cut 3 bases from V and 4 bases from J, with 11 bases between. The germline V gene has CDR1 SGHNT and CDR2 YYREEE (reference sequence).

The chain joins TRBV14 to TRBJ2-5; 12 nucleotides match TRBD2. Losses at the gene ends were 5 bases for V and 5 bases for J; bases not matched to a gene: 6. In germline, CDR1 is SGHDN, CDR2 FVKESK. This CDR3 is built from 15 residues. Here the CDR3 reads CASSAGTSGWETQYF. The DNA of the CDR3 is TGTGCCAGCAGCGCCGGGACTAGCGGGTGGGAGACCCAGTACTTC.

The rearrangement uses TRBV11-2 and TRBJ2-1; D gene uncertain. This CDR3 contains 15 residues. From germline, CDR1 is SGHAT and CDR2 FQNNGV. V was cut by 5 bases and J by 1 base, with 12 bases left in between. The CDR3 sequence: CASSPLVLSYNEQFF. CDR3 coding DNA: TGTGCCAGCAGCCCCCTGGTCCTTTCCTACAATGAGCAGTTCTTC.

This clone was observed a single time. The V and J genes are TRBV10-3 and TRBJ1-5; a weak D match, TRBD1 (5 bases). V lost 4 bases to trimming and J lost 3 bases, with 10 bases between them. The length of the CDR3 is 14 residues. The germline V gene encodes CDR1 ENHRY and CDR2 SYGVKD. CDR3: CAISGAGYNQPQHF. The CDR3 bases are TGTGCCATCAGTGGGGCAGGGTACAATCAGCCCCAGCATTTT.

This clone has just a few counts. This sequence joins TRBV14 and TRBJ1-4; perhaps TRBD1 as D (5 bases). Germline V lookup: CDR1 SGHDN, CDR2 FVKESK. The CDR3 length is 14 residues. With 3 bases removed from V and 7 bases from J, the gap between germline ends came to 12 bases. Here the CDR3 DNA reads TGTGCCAGCAGCCACTTGGGGCAGGGTGAAAAACTGTTTTTT. It codes for CASSHLGQGEKLFF.

The V call is TRBV10-2, the J call TRBJ2-2; unclear D gene. This CDR3 comprises 12 residues. Germline V lookup: CDR1 WSHSY, CDR2 SAAADI. Trimming left V 8 bases short and J 4 bases short, with 8 bases between. This chain's CDR3 is CASHGVTGELFF. The CDR3 region has the DNA TGCGCCAGCCATGGAGTCACCGGGGAGCTGTTTTTT.

The chain recombines TRBV7-2 with TRBJ1-2; no clear D. V was pared by 6 bases and J by 6 bases, with 14 bases between. CDR3 length equals 13 residues. Germline values: CDR1 SGHTA, CDR2 FQGNSA. CDR3 sequence: CASRLDGEDGYTF. Written as DNA, the CDR3 is TGTGCCAGCAGGCTCGACGGGGAGGATGGCTACACCTTC.

V is TRBV6-6 and J is TRBJ2-3; TRBD1 aligns across 8 bases. Germline CDR1 MNHNY, CDR2 SVGAGI (reference sequence). This CDR3 comprises 14 residues. The junction had 5 bases not matched to a gene; V was cut back by 5 bases and J by 4 bases. The CDR3 spells CASSPGGSADTQYF. As DNA, the CDR3 is TGTGCCAGCAGTCCAGGGGGCTCGGCAGATACGCAGTATTTT.

CDR3 bases: TGTGCCAGTAGTATTCTATTACCCGGAGCTAACTATGGCTACACCTTC. As protein: CASSILLPGANYGYTF. The chain couples TRBV19 to TRBJ1-2; D gene ambiguous. Germline V CDR1 and CDR2: LNHDA, SQIVND (reference sequence). This CDR3 region has 16 residues. Trimming removed 3 bases from V and 0 bases from J, with 14 bases in between.

This rearrangement joins TRBV30 to TRBJ2-2; D unresolved. Per the germline V gene, CDR1 is GTSNPN and CDR2 is SVGIG (reference sequence). V lost 2 bases and J lost 0, with 10 bases in between. CDR3 length: 15 amino acids. The CDR3 nucleotides are TGTGCCTGGAGTTCGGTCGGCGCGAACACCGGGGAGCTGTTTTTT. Protein: CAWSSVGANTGELFF.

The V and J genes are TRBV27 and TRBJ2-1; D gene ambiguous. CDR3 length: 14 residues. The germline gives CDR1 MNHEY, CDR2 SMNVEV (reference sequence). The V gene lost 3 bases and the J gene lost 4 bases, with 10 bases spanning the gap. CDR3 protein: CASSFLKTYNEQFF. The CDR3 region has the DNA TGTGCCAGCAGTTTTCTAAAGACTTACAATGAGCAGTTCTTC.

The chain couples TRBV6-4 to TRBJ2-1; 10 bases are shared with TRBD2. This CDR3 contains 15 residues. CDR1 is MRHNA, CDR2 SNTAGT, per germline. V trimming: 9 bases; J trimming: 4 bases; junction bases outside the gene matches: 9. The CDR3 sequence is CASSSSGGLYNEQFF. CDR3 nucleotides: TGTGCCAGTTCATCTAGCGGGGGCCTTTACAATGAGCAGTTCTTC.

This clone was seen just once. This chain uses TRBV19 with TRBJ1-1; perhaps TRBD1 as D (5 bases). Trimming left V 4 bases short and J 3 bases short, with 9 bases between. Germline V CDR1 and CDR2: LNHDA, SQIVND (reference sequence). The CDR3 length is 13 residues. CDR3 nucleotides: TGTGCCAGTAGTAGGGACCTGGACACTGAAGCTTTCTTT. This codes for CASSRDLDTEAFF.

The chain employs TRBV7-9 and TRBJ1-1; a weak D match, TRBD1 (5 bases). Between the trimmed V and J ends, which lost 1 base and 0 bases, there was a span of 6 bases. This CDR3 has 14 residues. Germline V gene lookup returns CDR1 SEHNR and CDR2 FQNEAQ (reference sequence). CDR3 in amino acids: CASSLGGMNTEAFF. CDR3 in DNA: TGTGCCAGCAGCTTAGGGGGGATGAACACTGAAGCTTTCTTT.

CDR3 coding DNA: TGCGCCAGCAGCTTGGATGGCGGTAGCAATCAGCCCCAGCATTTT. Translating it yields CASSLDGGSNQPQHF. The V call is TRBV5-1, the J call TRBJ1-5; D uncertain. Between the trimmed V and J ends, which lost 0 bases and 0 bases, there was a span of 7 bases. Germline values: CDR1 SGHRS, CDR2 YFSETQ. The CDR3 extends over 15 amino acids.

The V and J genes are TRBV7-8 and TRBJ2-3, with D perhaps assigned TRBD1 or TRBD2 (5 bases each). The V gene lost 5 bases and the J gene lost 2 bases, with 20 bases spanning the gap. This CDR3 contains 17 residues. CDR1 is SGHVS, CDR2 FQNEAQ, per germline. The CDR3 loop is CASSPRAGTVNTDTQYF. CDR3 in DNA: TGTGCCAGCAGCCCGCGGGCCGGGACGGTCAACACAGATACGCAGTATTTT. Full variable domain (rest looked up from reference TRBV7-8 and TRBJ2-3): GAGVSQSPRYKVAKRGQDVALRCDPISGHVSLFWYQQALGQGPEFLTYFQNEAQLDKSGLPSDRFFAERPEGSVSTLKIQRTQQEDSAVYLCASSPRAGTVNTDTQYFGPGTRLTVL.

This clone appeared a few times. V usage is TRBV4-3 and J usage is TRBJ1-2; D unclear. This CDR3 has 16 residues. Germline CDR1 reads LGHNA; CDR2 reads YSLEER. V lost 0 bases and J 6 bases, leaving 17 bases between the germline ends. This CDR3 is CASSQDSGQRSHGYTF. The CDR3 coding sequence is TGCGCCAGCAGCCAAGATAGCGGCCAGAGAAGCCATGGCTACACCTTC.

This sequence joins TRBV2 and TRBJ2-5, with 9 bases that match TRBD1. The CDR3 extends over 14 amino acids. Unmatched junction bases numbered 5, after V lost 3 bases and J lost 6 bases. Germline CDR1 reads SNHLY; CDR2 reads FYNNEI. CDR3 sequence: CASSDLTGGKTQYF. Written as DNA, the CDR3 is TGTGCCAGCAGTGATCTGACAGGGGGAAAGACCCAGTACTTC. The complete variable domain, with remaining parts taken from reference TRBV2 and TRBJ2-5, reads EPEVTQTPSHQVTQMGQEVILRCVPISNHLYFYWYRQILGQKVEFLVSFYNNEISEKSEIFDDQFSVERPDGSNFTLKIRSTKLEDSAMYFCASSDLTGGKTQYFGPGTRLLVL.

The J gene is TRBJ1-5, the V gene TRBV6-1, with TRBD1 identical over 9 bases. CDR1 is MNHNS and CDR2 is SASEGT in the germline V gene. With 4 bases clipped from V and 7 bases from J, the junction kept 8 bases outside the gene matches. This CDR3 is built from 15 residues. The CDR3 loop reads CASSGEQGANQPQHF. The CDR3 bases are TGTGCCAGCAGTGGAGAACAGGGGGCGAACCAGCCCCAGCATTTT.

The chain uses TRBV11-2 and TRBJ2-3, with 9 bases fitting TRBD1. This CDR3 contains 16 residues. CDR1 and CDR2 (germline): SGHAT, FQNNGV. The V and J ends lost 3 bases and 1 base, in that order; junction bases with no gene match: 5. The CDR3 here is CASSLGQGKGTDTQYF. The DNA for the CDR3 is TGTGCCAGCAGCTTGGGACAGGGTAAGGGCACAGATACGCAGTATTTT.

The V call is TRBV27, the J call TRBJ2-3; 9 nucleotides align to TRBD2. The germline gives CDR1 MNHEY, CDR2 SMNVEV (reference sequence). This CDR3 has 15 residues. The V and J ends lost 5 bases and 4 bases, in that order; junction bases with no gene match: 7. The CDR3 DNA follows: TGTGCCAGCAGTCCGACTAGCGGCTATGCAGATACGCAGTATTTT. It yields the protein CASSPTSGYADTQYF.

By sample fraction, this clone is medium-sized. The V gene is TRBV5-1, the J gene TRBJ2-7, with a tentative D call TRBD1 (7 bases). CDR3 size: 13 residues. Germline V gene lookup returns CDR1 SGHRS and CDR2 YFSETQ. The V and J ends lost 6 bases and 5 bases respectively, with 15 bases between them. CDR3: CASMEGARDEQYF. The CDR3 coding sequence is TGCGCCAGCATGGAGGGGGCGCGGGACGAGCAGTACTTC.

The CDR3 nucleotides read TGCGCCAGCAGCCAACAAGGGACGGACTACGAGCAGTACTTC. It is translated as CASSQQGTDYEQYF. This sequence joins TRBV5-1 and TRBJ2-7; the D gene could be TRBD1 or TRBD2 (5 bases each). V was clipped by 4 bases and J by 3 bases, with 14 bases between them. The CDR3 length is 14 residues. Germline V gene data show CDR1 as SGHRS and CDR2 as YFSETQ.